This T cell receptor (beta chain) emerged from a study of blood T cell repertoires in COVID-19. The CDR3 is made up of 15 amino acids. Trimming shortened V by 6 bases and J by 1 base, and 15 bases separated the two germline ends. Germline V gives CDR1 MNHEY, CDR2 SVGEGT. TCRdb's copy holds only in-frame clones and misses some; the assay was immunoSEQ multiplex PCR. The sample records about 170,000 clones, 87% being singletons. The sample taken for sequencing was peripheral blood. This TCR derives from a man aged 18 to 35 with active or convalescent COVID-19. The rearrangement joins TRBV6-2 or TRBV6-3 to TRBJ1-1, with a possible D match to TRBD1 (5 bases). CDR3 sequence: CASSLPGHPNTEAFF. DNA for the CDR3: TGTGCCAGCAGCCTACCTGGACACCCGAACACTGAAGCTTTCTTT.